This record concerns one T cell receptor beta chain sequence. The target antigen is unknown. These data come from a study of blood T cells in healthy people across ages. The CDR3 spans 14 residues. Per the germline V gene, CDR1 is DFQATT and CDR2 is SNEGSKA (reference sequence). General study points: While age rose, TCR beta diversity per million T cells dropped in a roughly linear way.

Around 10 milliliters was the volume of peripheral blood drawn from each donor. The use of a sample-barcoded 5' primer and a J-beta primer mix characterized a second PCR of about 6 to 11 cycles. From the 5' RACE reads, TCRdb called clonotypes with MiXCR, one entry per CDR3 protein. The sample shows roughly 930,000 distinct CDR3 sequences, around 48% of them seen only once. Source material: blood. J is TRBJ2-5 and V is TRBV20-1, with D maybe TRBD1 (6 bases). The J call may be in error: the DNA end matches TRBJ2-7 better. The sequence was collected from a man younger than 40 in good health. The CDR3 sequence: CSARDSGRGNEQYF. CDR3 bases: TGCAGTGCTAGAGATTCGGGCAGGGGAAACGAGCAGTACTTC.